This TCR beta chain derives from a study of blood T cell repertoires in COVID-19. Study information: Whether acute or convalescent, the COVID-19 samples came from the United States, Italy and Spain.

Repertoires were generated with immunoSEQ multiplex PCR, while TCRdb's copy carries only in-frame clones and drops some. The data hold tens of thousands of clones, with around 90% observed a single time. Germline CDR1 is SGHTA and CDR2 is FQGNSA. Trimming cost V 1 base and J 6 bases; bases outside gene matches: 7. The CDR3 has 18 amino acids. The receptor was isolated from a male donor with acute or convalescent COVID-19. Sequencing was performed on peripheral blood. This rearrangement joins TRBV7-2 to TRBJ2-2, with 14 bases that match TRBD2. The CDR3 loop reads CASSLGLAGGRYPGELFF. The CDR3 DNA reads TGTGCCAGCAGCTTAGGACTAGCGGGGGGGAGGTATCCCGGGGAGCTGTTTTTT. The full variable domain, completed using reference TRBV7-2 and TRBJ2-2, is GAGVSQSPSNKVTEKGKDVELRCDPISGHTALYWYRQSLGQGLEFLIYFQGNSAPDKSGLPSDRFSAERTGGSVSTLTIQRTQQEDSAVYLCASSLGLAGGRYPGELFFGEGSRLTVL.